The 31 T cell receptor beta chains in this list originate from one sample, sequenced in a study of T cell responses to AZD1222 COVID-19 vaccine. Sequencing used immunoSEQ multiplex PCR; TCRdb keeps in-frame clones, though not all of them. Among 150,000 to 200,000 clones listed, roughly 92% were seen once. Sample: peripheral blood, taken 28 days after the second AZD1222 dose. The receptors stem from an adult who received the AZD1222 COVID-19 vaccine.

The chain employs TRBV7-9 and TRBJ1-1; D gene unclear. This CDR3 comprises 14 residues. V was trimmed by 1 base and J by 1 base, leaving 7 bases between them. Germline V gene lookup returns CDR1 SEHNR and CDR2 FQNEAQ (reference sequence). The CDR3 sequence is CASSLGIGNTEAFF. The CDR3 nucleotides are TGTGCCAGCAGCTTAGGTATCGGGAACACTGAAGCTTTCTTT.

The CDR3 sequence: CASRGLAGGAETQYF. The CDR3 nucleotides read TGTGCCAGCAGAGGACTAGCGGGAGGGGCAGAGACCCAGTACTTC. The chain joins TRBV2 to TRBJ2-5; 15 bases are shared with TRBD2. J was trimmed by 4 bases and V by 6 bases; bases with no gene match: 3. Germline V lookup: CDR1 SNHLY, CDR2 FYNNEI. The CDR3 extends over 15 amino acids.

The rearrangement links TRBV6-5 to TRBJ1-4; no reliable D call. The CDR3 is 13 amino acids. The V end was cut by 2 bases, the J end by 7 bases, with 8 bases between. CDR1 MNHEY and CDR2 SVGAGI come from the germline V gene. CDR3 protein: CASSYVLAEKLFF. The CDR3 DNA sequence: TGTGCCAGCAGTTACGTCCTCGCTGAAAAACTGTTTTTT.

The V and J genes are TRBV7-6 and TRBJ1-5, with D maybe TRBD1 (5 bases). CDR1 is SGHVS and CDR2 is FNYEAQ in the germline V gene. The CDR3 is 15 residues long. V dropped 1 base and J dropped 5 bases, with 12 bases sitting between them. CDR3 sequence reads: CASSLEWGVDQPQHF. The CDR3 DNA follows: TGTGCCAGCAGCTTAGAGTGGGGCGTCGATCAGCCCCAGCATTTT.

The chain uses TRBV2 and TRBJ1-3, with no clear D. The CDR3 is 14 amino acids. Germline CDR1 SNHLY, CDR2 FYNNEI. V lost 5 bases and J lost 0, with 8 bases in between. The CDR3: CASSYLSSGNTIYF. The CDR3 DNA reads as TGTGCCAGCAGTTATTTAAGCTCTGGAAACACCATATATTTT. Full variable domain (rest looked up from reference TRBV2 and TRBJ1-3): EPEVTQTPSHQVTQMGQEVILRCVPISNHLYFYWYRQILGQKVEFLVSFYNNEISEKSEIFDDQFSVERPDGSNFTLKIRSTKLEDSAMYFCASSYLSSGNTIYFGEGSWLTVV.

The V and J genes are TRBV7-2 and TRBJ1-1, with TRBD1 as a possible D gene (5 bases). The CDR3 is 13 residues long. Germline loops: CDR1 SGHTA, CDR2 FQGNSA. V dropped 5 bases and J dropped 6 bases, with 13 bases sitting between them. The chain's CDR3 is CASSTRQGSEAFF. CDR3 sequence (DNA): TGTGCCAGCAGCACGCGTCAGGGTTCTGAAGCTTTCTTT.

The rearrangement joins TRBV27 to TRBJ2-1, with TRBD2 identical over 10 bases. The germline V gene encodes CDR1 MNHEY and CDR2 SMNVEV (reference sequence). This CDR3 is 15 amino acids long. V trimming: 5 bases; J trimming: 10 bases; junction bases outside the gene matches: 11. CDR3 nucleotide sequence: TGTGCCAGCAGTGGGTCGGGACTAGCGCTTGGGGAGCAGTTCTTC. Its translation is CASSGSGLALGEQFF.

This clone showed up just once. In DNA, the CDR3 is TGTGCCAGCAGCCAAGATCACGGGGATGAGCAGTTCTTC. Protein product: CASSQDHGDEQFF. This sequence joins TRBV14 and TRBJ2-1, with D tentatively TRBD2 (5 bases). CDR1 and CDR2 from the germline V gene are SGHDN and FVKESK. CDR3 length equals 13 residues. V lost 0 bases and J lost 8, with 8 bases in between.

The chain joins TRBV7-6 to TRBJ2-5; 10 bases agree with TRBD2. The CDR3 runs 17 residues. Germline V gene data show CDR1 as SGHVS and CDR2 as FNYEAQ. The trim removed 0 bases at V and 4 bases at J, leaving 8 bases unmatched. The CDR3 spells CASSLAQSGRAAETQYF. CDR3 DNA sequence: TGTGCCAGCAGCTTAGCGCAAAGCGGGAGGGCCGCAGAGACCCAGTACTTC. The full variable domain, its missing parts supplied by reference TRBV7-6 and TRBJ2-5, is GAGVSQSPRYKVTKRGQDVALRCDPISGHVSLYWYRQALGQGPEFLTYFNYEAQQDKSGLPNDRFSAERPEGSISTLTIQRTEQRDSAMYRCASSLAQSGRAAETQYFGPGTRLLVL.

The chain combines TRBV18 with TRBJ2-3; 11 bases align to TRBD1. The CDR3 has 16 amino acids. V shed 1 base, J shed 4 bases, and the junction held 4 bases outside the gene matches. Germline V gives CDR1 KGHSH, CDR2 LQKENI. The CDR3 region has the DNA TGTGCCAGCTCACCACAAAGGACAGGGGGCGCAGATACGCAGTATTTT. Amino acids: CASSPQRTGGADTQYF.

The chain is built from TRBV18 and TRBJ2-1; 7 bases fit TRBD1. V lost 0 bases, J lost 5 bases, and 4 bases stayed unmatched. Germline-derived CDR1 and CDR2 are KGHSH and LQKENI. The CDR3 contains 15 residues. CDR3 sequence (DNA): TGTGCCAGCTCACCACCAGGGGGCCGCAACAATGAGCAGTTCTTC. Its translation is CASSPPGGRNNEQFF. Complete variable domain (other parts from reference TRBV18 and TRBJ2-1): NAGVMQNPRHLVRRRGQEARLRCSPMKGHSHVYWYRQLPEEGLKFMVYLQKENIIDESGMPKERFSAEFPKEGPSILRIQQVVRGDSAAYFCASSPPGGRNNEQFFGPGTRLTVL.

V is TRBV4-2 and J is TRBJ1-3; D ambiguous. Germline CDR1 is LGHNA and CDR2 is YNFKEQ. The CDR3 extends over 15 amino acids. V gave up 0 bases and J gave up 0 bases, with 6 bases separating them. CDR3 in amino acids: CASSQERNSGNTIYF. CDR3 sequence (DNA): TGTGCCAGCAGCCAAGAGAGGAACTCTGGAAACACCATATATTTT.

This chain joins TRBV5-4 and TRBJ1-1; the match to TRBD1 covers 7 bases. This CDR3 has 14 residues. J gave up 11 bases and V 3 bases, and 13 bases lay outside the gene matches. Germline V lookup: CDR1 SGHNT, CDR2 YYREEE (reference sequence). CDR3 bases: TGTGCCAGCAGCTGGGTTGGGACAGTCGACCGGGCTTTCTTT. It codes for CASSWVGTVDRAFF.

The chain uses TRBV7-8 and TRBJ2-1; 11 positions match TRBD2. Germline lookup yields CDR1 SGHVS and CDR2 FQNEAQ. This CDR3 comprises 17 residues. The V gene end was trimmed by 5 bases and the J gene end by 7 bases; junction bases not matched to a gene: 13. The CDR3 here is CASSTPNTSGSSNEQFF. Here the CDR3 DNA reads TGTGCCAGCAGCACCCCCAATACTAGCGGGAGTAGTAATGAGCAGTTCTTC.

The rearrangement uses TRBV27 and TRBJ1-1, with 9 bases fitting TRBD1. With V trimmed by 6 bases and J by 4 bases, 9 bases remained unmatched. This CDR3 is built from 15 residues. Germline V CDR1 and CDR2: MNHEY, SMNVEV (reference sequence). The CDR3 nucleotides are TGTGCCAGCAGATTGAACAGGGGGCTGGGCACTGAAGCTTTCTTT. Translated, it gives CASRLNRGLGTEAFF.

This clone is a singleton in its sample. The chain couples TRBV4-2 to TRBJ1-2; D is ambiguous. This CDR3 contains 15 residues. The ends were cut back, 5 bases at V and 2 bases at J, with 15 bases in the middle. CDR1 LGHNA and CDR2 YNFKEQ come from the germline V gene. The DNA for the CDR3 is TGTGCCAGCAGCTCGGAATTCGGGAGGAACTATGGCTACACCTTC. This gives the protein CASSSEFGRNYGYTF.

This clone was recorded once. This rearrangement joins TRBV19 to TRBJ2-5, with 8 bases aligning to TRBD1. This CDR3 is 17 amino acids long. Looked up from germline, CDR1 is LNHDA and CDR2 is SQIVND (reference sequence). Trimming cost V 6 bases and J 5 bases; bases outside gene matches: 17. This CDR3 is CASRDPRTGSVVETQYF. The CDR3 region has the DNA TGTGCCAGTAGGGACCCTAGGACAGGGTCAGTTGTGGAGACCCAGTACTTC.

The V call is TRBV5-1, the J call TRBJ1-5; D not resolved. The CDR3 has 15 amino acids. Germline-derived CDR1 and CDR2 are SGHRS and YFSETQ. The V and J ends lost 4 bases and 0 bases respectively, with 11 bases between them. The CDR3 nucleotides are TGCGCCAGCAGCGTGGACGGCAATAGCAATCAGCCCCAGCATTTT. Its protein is CASSVDGNSNQPQHF.

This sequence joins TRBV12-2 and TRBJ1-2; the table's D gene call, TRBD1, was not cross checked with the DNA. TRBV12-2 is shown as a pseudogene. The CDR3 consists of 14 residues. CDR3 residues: CASRWGPSFYGYTF. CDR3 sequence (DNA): TGTGCAAGTCGCTGGGGCCCCTCCTTCTATGGCTACACCTTC.

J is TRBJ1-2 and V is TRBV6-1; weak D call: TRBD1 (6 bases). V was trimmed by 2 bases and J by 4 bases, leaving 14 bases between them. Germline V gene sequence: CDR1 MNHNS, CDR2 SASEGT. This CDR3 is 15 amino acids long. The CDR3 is CASSESRTASYGYTF. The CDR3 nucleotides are TGTGCCAGCAGTGAATCGAGGACAGCCAGCTATGGCTACACCTTC.

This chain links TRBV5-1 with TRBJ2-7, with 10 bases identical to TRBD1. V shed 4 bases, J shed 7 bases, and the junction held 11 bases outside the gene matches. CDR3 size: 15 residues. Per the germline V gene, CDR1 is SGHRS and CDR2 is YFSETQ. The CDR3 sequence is CASSLGTGAGREQYF. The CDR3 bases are TGCGCCAGCAGCCTCGGGACAGGGGCGGGTCGGGAGCAGTACTTC.

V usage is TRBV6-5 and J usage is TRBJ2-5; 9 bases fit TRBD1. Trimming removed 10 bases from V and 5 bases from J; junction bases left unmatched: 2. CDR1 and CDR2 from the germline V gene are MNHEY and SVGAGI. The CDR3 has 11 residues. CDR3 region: CATGQGETQYF. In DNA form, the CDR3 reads TGTGCCACTGGACAGGGGGAGACCCAGTACTTC.

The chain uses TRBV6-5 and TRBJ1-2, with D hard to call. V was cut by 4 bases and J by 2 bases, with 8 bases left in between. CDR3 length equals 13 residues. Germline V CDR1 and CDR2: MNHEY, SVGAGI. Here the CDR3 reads CASSSDWNYGYTF. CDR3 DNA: TGTGCCAGCAGTTCGGACTGGAACTATGGCTACACCTTC.

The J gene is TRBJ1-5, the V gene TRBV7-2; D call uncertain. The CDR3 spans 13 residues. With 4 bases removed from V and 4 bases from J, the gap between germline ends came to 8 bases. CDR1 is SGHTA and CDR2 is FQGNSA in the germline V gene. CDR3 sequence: CASSSQENQPQHF. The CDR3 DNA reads TGTGCCAGCAGCTCCCAGGAGAATCAGCCCCAGCATTTT.

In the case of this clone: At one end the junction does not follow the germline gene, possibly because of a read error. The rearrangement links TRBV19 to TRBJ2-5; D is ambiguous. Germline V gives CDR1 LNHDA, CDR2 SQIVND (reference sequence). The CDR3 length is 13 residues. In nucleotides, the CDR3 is TGTGCCAGTAGTAAGGGATCCGAAGATACCCAGTACTTC. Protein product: CASSKGSEDTQYF.

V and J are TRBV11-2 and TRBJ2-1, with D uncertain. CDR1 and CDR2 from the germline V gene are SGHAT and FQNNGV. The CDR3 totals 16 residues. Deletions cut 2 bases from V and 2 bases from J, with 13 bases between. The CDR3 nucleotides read TGTGCCAGCAGCTTAAGACTCGCAAAAACCTACAATGAGCAGTTCTTC. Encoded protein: CASSLRLAKTYNEQFF.

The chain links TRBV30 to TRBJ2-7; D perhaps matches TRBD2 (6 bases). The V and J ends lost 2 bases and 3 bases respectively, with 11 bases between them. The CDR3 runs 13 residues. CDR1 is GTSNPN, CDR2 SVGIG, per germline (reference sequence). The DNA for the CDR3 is TGTGCCTGGAGTTCCGGGGGTTACTACGAGCAGTACTTC. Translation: CAWSSGGYYEQYF.

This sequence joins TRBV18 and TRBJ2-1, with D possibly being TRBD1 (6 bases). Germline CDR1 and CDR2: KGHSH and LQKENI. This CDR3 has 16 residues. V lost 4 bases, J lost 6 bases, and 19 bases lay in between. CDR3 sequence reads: CASSLRQAPDGNEQFF. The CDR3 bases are TGTGCCAGCTCACTCCGACAGGCCCCGGATGGCAATGAGCAGTTCTTC.

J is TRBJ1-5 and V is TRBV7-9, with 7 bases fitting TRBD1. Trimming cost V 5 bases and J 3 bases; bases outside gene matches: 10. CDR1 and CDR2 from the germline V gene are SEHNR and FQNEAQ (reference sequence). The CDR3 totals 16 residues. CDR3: CASSREMTGSNQPQHF. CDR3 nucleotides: TGTGCCAGCAGCCGGGAAATGACAGGGTCCAATCAGCCCCAGCATTTT.

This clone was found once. The CDR3 loop reads CASSPGLSIYGYTF. The CDR3 DNA is TGTGCCAGCAGCCCGGGACTTTCTATCTATGGCTACACCTTC. The chain couples TRBV6-5 to TRBJ1-2, with a tentative D call TRBD1 (5 bases). The CDR3 spans 14 residues. Per the germline V gene, CDR1 is MNHEY and CDR2 is SVGAGI. Trimming removed 6 bases from V and 4 bases from J, with 15 bases in between.

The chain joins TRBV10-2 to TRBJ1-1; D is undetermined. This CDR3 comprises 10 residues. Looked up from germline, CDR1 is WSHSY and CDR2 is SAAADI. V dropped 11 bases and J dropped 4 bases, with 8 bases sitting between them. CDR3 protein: CAGSCTEAFF. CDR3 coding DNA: TGCGCCGGCTCGTGCACTGAAGCTTTCTTT.